A selection of T cell receptor beta chains follows, all from one sample in a study of shared clonotypes between healthy human individuals. Method: immunoSEQ multiplex PCR; TCRdb's copy keeps in-frame clones and lacks some. The sample has about 2.3 million clones; approximately 95% are singletons. Sequences were obtained from naive CD4+ T cells from PBMCs. These receptors all come from a man between 18 and 35 years old in good health. Some clones in this sample may be carry-over from other donors' samples. Each CDR3 is given with its conserved first and last residue. A D gene is named only where the DNA matches it firmly. Clone size, where shown, is once, few, many, or a class for clones that have expanded.

TRBV5-6	TRBJ1-1	-	-	CASSLVRGGGTEAFF	TGTGCCAGCAGCTTGGTACGGGGCGGAGGCACTGAAGCTTTCTTT
TRBV9	TRBJ2-3	TRBD2	-	CASSLRPLAGVTDTQYF	TGTGCCAGCAGCCTCCGCCCCTTAGCGGGAGTCACAGATACGCAGTATTTT
TRBV5-6	TRBJ1-5	-	once	CASSFQGRSNQPQHF	TGTGCCAGCAGCTTTCAGGGGAGAAGCAATCAGCCCCAGCATTTT
TRBV15	TRBJ2-7	TRBD1	-	CATGRGTGGYEQYF	TGTGCCACTGGAAGGGGGACAGGGGGCTACGAGCAGTACTTC
TRBV11-2	TRBJ1-2	-	once	CASSLTQAPYGYTF	TGTGCCAGCAGCTTGACCCAGGCGCCTTATGGCTACACCTTC
TRBV4-2	TRBJ2-7	TRBD1	-	CASSQLYRDRAYEQYF	TGTGCCAGCAGCCAACTCTACCGGGACAGGGCCTACGAGCAGTACTTC
TRBV28	TRBJ2-1	-	-	CASRRTAYNEQFF	TGTGCCAGCAGAAGGACGGCCTACAATGAGCAGTTCTTC
TRBV13	TRBJ1-2	-	-	CASSQGTHGYTF	TGTGCCAGCAGCCAGGGTACCCATGGCTACACCTTC
TRBV19	TRBJ2-1	-	-	CASSIGTLYNEQFF	TGTGCCAGTAGTATCGGGACCCTATACAATGAGCAGTTCTTC
TRBV4-1	TRBJ2-5	TRBD1	-	CASSQEGTAQETQYF	TGCGCCAGCAGCCAGGAAGGGACAGCCCAAGAGACCCAGTACTTC
TRBV6-8	TRBJ2-2	TRBD1	-	CASRPSTGQTYHRGTGELFF	TGTGCCAGCAGGCCCTCTACGGGACAGACATACCATAGGGGTACCGGGGAGCTGTTTTTT
TRBV5-1	TRBJ1-1	-	-	CASSITGSTEAFF	TGCGCCAGCAGCATCACAGGGAGCACTGAAGCTTTCTTT
TRBV19	TRBJ1-2	-	-	CATRGGANYGYTF	TGTGCCACCCGTGGGGGGGCCAACTATGGCTACACCTTC
TRBV10-2	TRBJ1-5	-	-	CASSETTPGYNQPQHF	TGCGCCAGCAGTGAAACCACGCCGGGTTACAATCAGCCCCAGCATTTT
TRBV6-1	TRBJ2-7	-	once	CASSDPRTDPSPYEQYF	TGTGCCAGCAGTGATCCCCGAACGGATCCAAGTCCCTACGAGCAGTACTTC
TRBV27	TRBJ1-2	-	-	CASSFQGEGGYTF	TGTGCCAGCAGTTTTCAGGGCGAGGGTGGCTACACCTTC
TRBV19	TRBJ2-1	TRBD1	-	CASSPRTGSSYNEQFF	TGTGCCAGTAGTCCTCGGACAGGGAGCTCCTACAATGAGCAGTTCTTC
TRBV5-1	TRBJ1-3	-	-	CASSLEGRRSGNTIYF	TGCGCCAGCAGCTTGGAAGGCAGACGCTCTGGAAACACCATATATTTT
TRBV19	TRBJ1-2	-	-	CASSIRELSGYTF	TGTGCCAGTAGTATCCGGGAATTGAGCGGCTACACCTTC
TRBV5-1	TRBJ1-1	-	-	CASSLGNRVTEAFF	TGCGCCAGCAGCTTGGGGAACAGGGTCACTGAAGCTTTCTTT
TRBV7-3	TRBJ2-1	TRBD2	-	CASSAQGLAGHEQFF	TGTGCCAGCAGCGCTCAGGGACTAGCGGGACATGAGCAGTTCTTC
TRBV7-6	TRBJ1-3	-	-	CASSFIGVGNTIYF	TGTGCCAGCAGCTTTATTGGGGTCGGAAACACCATATATTTT
TRBV9	TRBJ1-1	TRBD1	-	CASSGTGLNTEAFF	TGTGCCAGCAGCGGGACAGGGCTGAACACTGAAGCTTTCTTT
TRBV4-2	TRBJ2-1	-	-	CASSLPAGSSYNEQFF	TGTGCCAGCAGCCTCCCAGCGGGTAGCTCCTACAATGAGCAGTTCTTC
TRBV4-1	TRBJ1-2	-	-	CASSQDLTGIYTF	TGCGCCAGCAGCCAAGATCTAACCGGGATCTACACCTTC
TRBV25-1	TRBJ2-1	-	-	CASSDGTYSYNEQFF	TGTGCCAGCAGCGACGGGACTTACTCCTACAATGAGCAGTTCTTC
TRBV28	TRBJ2-7	TRBD2	once	CASSLWTGGYSYEQYF	TGTGCCAGCAGTTTATGGACGGGGGGATACTCCTACGAGCAGTACTTC
TRBV6-5	TRBJ2-4	TRBD1	-	CASSYKGQGAGIQYF	TGTGCCAGCAGTTATAAGGGACAGGGAGCGGGCATTCAGTACTTC
TRBV5-4	TRBJ1-1	-	-	CASSLQGRIEAFF	TGTGCCAGCAGCTTACAGGGAAGAATTGAAGCTTTCTTT
TRBV7-2	TRBJ2-7	TRBD2	-	CASSFRAGTEQYF	TGTGCCAGCAGCTTCCGAGCGGGAACCGAGCAGTACTTC
TRBV6-5	TRBJ1-5	-	-	CASSPTFREQPQHF	TGTGCCAGCAGCCCTACTTTTCGGGAACAGCCCCAGCATTTT
TRBV2	TRBJ1-1	-	-	CASSANRVITEAFF	TGTGCCAGCAGTGCAAACAGGGTGATCACTGAAGCTTTCTTT
TRBV28	TRBJ2-5	-	-	CASALGGQETQYF	TGTGCCAGCGCCCTAGGGGGGCAAGAGACCCAGTACTTC
TRBV28	TRBJ2-3	TRBD2	-	CASTPHPLLAGVPTDTQYF	TGTGCCAGCACCCCCCACCCCTTACTAGCGGGAGTTCCCACAGATACGCAGTATTTT
TRBV4-3	TRBJ2-3	-	-	CASSQGIGQMGDTQYF	TGCGCCAGCAGCCAAGGGATCGGACAGATGGGGGATACGCAGTATTTT
TRBV28	TRBJ1-5	TRBD1	-	CASSSDRGSNQPQHF	TGTGCCAGCAGTTCGGACAGGGGTAGCAATCAGCCCCAGCATTTT
TRBV28	TRBJ2-7	TRBD1	-	CASSTGVAQYF	TGTGCCAGCAGCACAGGGGTGGCGCAGTACTTC
TRBV18	TRBJ2-7	TRBD2	-	CASSPETGGSYEQYF	TGTGCCAGCTCACCTGAAACGGGAGGTTCCTACGAGCAGTACTTC
TRBV5-4	TRBJ2-1	TRBD2	-	CASSLTRTSGRANEQFF	TGTGCCAGCAGCTTGACAAGGACTAGCGGGAGGGCCAATGAGCAGTTCTTC
TRBV7-2	TRBJ1-4	TRBD1	few	CASRSNRGGGEKLFF	TGTGCCAGCAGATCAAACAGGGGGGGAGGAGAAAAACTGTTTTTT
TRBV9	TRBJ2-2	TRBD1	once	CASSVGTGGATGELFF	TGTGCCAGCAGCGTCGGGACAGGCGGCGCCACCGGGGAGCTGTTTTTT
TRBV2	TRBJ2-7	-	once	CASSEERGYGEQYF	TGTGCCAGCAGTGAGGAACGGGGTTACGGGGAGCAGTACTTC
TRBV10-3	TRBJ2-7	-	-	CAISEGQIRAEQYF	TGTGCCATCAGTGAGGGGCAGATACGGGCCGAGCAGTACTTC
TRBV27	TRBJ2-1	TRBD1	-	CASSPTGTGNYNEQFF	TGTGCCAGCAGCCCGACCGGGACAGGGAACTACAATGAGCAGTTCTTC
TRBV19	TRBJ1-4	-	-	CASSIRHLDEKLFF	TGTGCCAGTAGTATCCGACACCTCGATGAAAAACTGTTTTTT
TRBV27	TRBJ1-1	TRBD1	once	CASSFLQGHGNTEAFF	TGTGCCAGCAGTTTCTTACAGGGGCACGGGAACACTGAAGCTTTCTTT
TRBV13	TRBJ1-1	-	-	CASSFRVGTEAFF	TGTGCCAGCAGCTTCAGGGTCGGCACTGAAGCTTTCTTT